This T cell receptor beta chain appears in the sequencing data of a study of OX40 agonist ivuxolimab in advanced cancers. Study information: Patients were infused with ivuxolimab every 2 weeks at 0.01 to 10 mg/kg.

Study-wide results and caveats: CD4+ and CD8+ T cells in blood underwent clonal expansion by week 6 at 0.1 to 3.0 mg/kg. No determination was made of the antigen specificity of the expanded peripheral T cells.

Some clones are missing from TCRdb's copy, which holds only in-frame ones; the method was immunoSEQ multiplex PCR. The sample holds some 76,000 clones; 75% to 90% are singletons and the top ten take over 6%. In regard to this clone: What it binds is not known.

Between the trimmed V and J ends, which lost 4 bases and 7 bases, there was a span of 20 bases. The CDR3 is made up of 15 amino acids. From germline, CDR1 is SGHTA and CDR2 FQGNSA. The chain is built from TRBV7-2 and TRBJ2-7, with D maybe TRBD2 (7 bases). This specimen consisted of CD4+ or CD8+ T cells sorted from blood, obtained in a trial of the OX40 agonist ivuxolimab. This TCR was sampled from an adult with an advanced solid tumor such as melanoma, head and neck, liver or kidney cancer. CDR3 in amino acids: CASSSAGPGVREQYF. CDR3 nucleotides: TGTGCCAGCAGCTCAGCGGGGCCAGGGGTTCGTGAGCAGTACTTC.